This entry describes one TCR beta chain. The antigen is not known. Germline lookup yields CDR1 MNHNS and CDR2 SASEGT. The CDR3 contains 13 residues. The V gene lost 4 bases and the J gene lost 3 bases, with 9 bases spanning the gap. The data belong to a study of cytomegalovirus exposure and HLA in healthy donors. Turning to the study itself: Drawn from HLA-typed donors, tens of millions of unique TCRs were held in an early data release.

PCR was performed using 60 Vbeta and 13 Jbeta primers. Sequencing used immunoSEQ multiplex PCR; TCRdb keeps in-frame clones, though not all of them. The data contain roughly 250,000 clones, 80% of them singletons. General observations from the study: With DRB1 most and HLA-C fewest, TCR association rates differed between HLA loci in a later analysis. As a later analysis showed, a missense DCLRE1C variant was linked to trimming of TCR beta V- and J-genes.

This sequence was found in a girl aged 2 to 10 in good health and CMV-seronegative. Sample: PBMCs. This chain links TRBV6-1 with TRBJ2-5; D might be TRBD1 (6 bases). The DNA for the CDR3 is TGTGCCAGCAGTGCGGCAGGGGAAGAGACCCAGTACTTC. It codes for CASSAAGEETQYF.